Listed below are T cell receptor beta chains from one sample, sequenced in a study of T-cell memory formation after mild COVID-19. TCRdb called the 5' RACE reads again in MiXCR, with one record for every CDR3 protein. The table has 310,000 or so distinct CDR3 sequences, roughly 15% seen once; the top ten hold 22%. The sequenced material came from PBMCs or a T cell subset sorted from them (not recorded which). The receptors originated from a man younger than 35 who had mild COVID-19 (a few samples of this study predate the infection). Cell type and time point are not known. Both conserved end residues are part of each CDR3. Fields, in order: CDR3 protein, D gene, J gene, V gene. D genes are given only for firm matches.

CASSLGTGRTGELFF | TRBD1 | TRBJ2-2 | TRBV4-1
CASRGIRRTQYF | . | TRBJ2-3 | TRBV5-6
CASSLRARGVKNIQYF | . | TRBJ2-4 | TRBV7-9
CASSFSGGALKDTQYF | TRBD2 | TRBJ2-3 | TRBV7-2
CASSIMGPGQGAYEQYF | TRBD1 | TRBJ2-7 | TRBV19
CSVAAGEVVNTEAFF | . | TRBJ1-1 | TRBV29-1
CASSQALGGLGTEAFF | . | TRBJ1-1 | TRBV4-3
CATSDRTGNKNEQFF | TRBD1 | TRBJ2-1 | TRBV24-1
CASSPQGLGTEAFF | . | TRBJ1-1 | TRBV5-1
CSARDGDRGSMNTEAFF | TRBD1 | TRBJ1-1 | TRBV20-1
CASSVGSLYGYTF | . | TRBJ1-2 | TRBV5-6
CSQSYSPPSDTQYF | . | TRBJ2-3 | TRBV20-1
CASSHGTVVNTEAFF | . | TRBJ1-1 | TRBV7-2
CASSLYGTSQQFF | TRBD2 | TRBJ2-1 | TRBV7-3